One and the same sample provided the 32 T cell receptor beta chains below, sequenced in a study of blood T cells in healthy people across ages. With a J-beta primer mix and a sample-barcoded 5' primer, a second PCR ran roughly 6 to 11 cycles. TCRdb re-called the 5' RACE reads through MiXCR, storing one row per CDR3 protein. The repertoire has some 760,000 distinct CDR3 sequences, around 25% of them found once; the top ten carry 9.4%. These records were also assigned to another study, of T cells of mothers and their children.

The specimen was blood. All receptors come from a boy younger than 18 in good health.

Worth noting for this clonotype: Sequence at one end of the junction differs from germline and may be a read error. CDR3 protein: CASSEILAGNNEQFF. In nucleotides, the CDR3 is TGTGCCAGTAGTGAGATCCTAGCGGGAAACAATGAGCAGTTCTTC. The chain combines TRBV25-1 with TRBJ2-1; the match to TRBD2 covers 9 bases. CDR3 length equals 15 residues. The germline V gene encodes CDR1 MGHDK and CDR2 SYGVNS.

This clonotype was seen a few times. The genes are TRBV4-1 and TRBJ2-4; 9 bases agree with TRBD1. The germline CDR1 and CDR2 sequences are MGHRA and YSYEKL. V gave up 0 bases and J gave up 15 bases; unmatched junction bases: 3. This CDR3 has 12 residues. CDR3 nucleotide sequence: TGCGCCAGCAGCCAAGAGACAGGGGGACGGTACTTC. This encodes CASSQETGGRYF.

CDR3 amino acids: CATEFRQGNYGYTF. The CDR3 DNA follows: TGTGCCACAGAATTTAGACAGGGGAACTATGGCTACACCTTC. The chain employs TRBV10-3 and TRBJ1-2, with 8 bases lining up with TRBD1. The length of the CDR3 is 14 residues. V lost 10 bases, J lost 2 bases, and 9 bases stayed unmatched. Germline-derived CDR1 and CDR2 are ENHRY and SYGVKD.

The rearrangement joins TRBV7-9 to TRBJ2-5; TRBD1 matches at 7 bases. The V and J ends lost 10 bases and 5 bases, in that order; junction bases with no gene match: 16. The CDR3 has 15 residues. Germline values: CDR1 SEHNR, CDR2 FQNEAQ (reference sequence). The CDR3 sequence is CAIPSLKGAVETQYF. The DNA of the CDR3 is TGTGCCATCCCCTCCCTTAAGGGGGCCGTGGAGACCCAGTACTTC.

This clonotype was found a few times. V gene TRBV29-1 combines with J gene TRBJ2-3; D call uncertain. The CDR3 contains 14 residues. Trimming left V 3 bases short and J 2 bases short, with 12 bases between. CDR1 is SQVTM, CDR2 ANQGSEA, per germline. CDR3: CSVDGATVTDTQYF. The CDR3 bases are TGCAGCGTTGATGGAGCGACCGTCACAGATACGCAGTATTTT.

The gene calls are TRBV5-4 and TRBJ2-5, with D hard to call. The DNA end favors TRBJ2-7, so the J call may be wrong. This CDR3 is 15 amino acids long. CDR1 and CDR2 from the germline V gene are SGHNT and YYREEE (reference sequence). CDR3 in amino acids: CASSPRGGPDYEQYF. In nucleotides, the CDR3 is TGTGCCAGCAGCCCTCGAGGTGGGCCGGACTACGAGCAGTACTTC.

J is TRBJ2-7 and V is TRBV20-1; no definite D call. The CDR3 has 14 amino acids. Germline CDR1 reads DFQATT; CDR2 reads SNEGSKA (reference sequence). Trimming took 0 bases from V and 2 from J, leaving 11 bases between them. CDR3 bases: TGCAGTGCTAGAGATAAGCAGAACACCTACGAGCAGTACTTC. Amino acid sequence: CSARDKQNTYEQYF.

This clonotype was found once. CDR3 protein: CASSRPGGAYNEQFF. DNA for the CDR3: TGTGCCAGCAGTCGTCCAGGGGGCGCTTACAATGAGCAGTTCTTC. The V call is TRBV28, the J call TRBJ2-1; 8 bases match TRBD1. CDR1 is MDHEN and CDR2 is SYDVKM in the germline V gene. V dropped 5 bases and J dropped 4; count of bases not matched to a gene: 7. The CDR3 length is 15 residues.

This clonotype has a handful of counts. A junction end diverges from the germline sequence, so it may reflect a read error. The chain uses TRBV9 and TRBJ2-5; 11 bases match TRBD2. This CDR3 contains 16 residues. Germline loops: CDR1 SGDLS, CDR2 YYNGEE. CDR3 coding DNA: TGTGCCTGCAGCGTAGGGCCGATAGCGGGGGGGGAGACCCAGTACTTC. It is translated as CACSVGPIAGGETQYF.

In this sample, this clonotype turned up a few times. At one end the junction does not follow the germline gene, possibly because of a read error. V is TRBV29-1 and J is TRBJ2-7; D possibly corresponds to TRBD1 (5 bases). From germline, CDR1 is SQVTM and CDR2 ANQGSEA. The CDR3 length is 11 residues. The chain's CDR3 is CSVQGDREQCF. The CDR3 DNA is TGCAGCGTTCAAGGGGATCGCGAGCAGTGCTTC.

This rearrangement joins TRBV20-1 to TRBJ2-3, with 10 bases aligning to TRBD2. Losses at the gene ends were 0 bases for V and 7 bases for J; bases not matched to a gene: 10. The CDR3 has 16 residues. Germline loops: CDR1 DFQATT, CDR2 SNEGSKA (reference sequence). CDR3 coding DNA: TGCAGTGCTAGAGATTTTAGCGGGAGGCCCGTGAATACGCAGTATTTT. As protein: CSARDFSGRPVNTQYF.

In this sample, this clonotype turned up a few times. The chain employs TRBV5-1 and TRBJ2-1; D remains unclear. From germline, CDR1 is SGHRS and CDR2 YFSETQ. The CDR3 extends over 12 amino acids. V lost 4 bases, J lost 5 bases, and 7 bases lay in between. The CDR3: CASSRTDNEQFF. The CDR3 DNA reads TGCGCCAGCAGCCGTACAGACAATGAGCAGTTCTTC.

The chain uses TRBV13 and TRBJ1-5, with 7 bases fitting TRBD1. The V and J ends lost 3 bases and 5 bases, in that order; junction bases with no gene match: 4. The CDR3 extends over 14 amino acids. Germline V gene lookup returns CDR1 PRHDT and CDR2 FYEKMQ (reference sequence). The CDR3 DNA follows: TGTGCCAGCAGCTTCGGAGGGGGCGATCAGCCCCAGCATTTT. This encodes CASSFGGGDQPQHF. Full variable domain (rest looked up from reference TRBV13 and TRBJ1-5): AAGVIQSPRHLIKEKRETATLKCYPIPRHDTVYWYQQGPGQDPQFLISFYEKMQSDKGSIPDRFSAQQFSDYHSELNMSSLELGDSALYFCASSFGGGDQPQHFGDGTRLSIL.

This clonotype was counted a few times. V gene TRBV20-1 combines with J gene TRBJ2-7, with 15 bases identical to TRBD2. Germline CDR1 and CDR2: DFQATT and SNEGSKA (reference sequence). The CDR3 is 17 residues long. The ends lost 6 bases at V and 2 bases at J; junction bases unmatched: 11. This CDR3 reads CSAPGTSGRKSPYEQYF. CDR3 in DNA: TGCAGTGCCCCCGGGACTAGCGGGAGGAAATCCCCCTACGAGCAGTACTTC.

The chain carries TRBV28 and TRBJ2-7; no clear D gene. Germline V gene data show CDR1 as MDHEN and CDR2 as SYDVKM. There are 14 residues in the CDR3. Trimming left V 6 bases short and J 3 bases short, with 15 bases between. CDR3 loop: CASSQPRADYEQYF. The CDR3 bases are TGTGCCAGCAGCCAACCCCGAGCTGACTACGAGCAGTACTTC.

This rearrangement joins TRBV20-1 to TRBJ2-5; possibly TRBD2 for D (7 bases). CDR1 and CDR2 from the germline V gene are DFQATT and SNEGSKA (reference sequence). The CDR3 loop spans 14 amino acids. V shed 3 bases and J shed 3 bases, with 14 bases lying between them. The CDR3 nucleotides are TGCAGTGCTAGTTTCGGGGGGCGGAAAGAGACCCAGTACTTC. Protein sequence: CSASFGGRKETQYF.

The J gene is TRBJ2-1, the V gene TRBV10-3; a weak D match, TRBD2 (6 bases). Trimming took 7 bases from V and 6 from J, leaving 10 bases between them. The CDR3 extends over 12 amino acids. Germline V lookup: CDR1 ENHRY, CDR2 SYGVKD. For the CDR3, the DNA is TGTGCCATCATGGGGACTTCCAATGAGCAGTTCTTC. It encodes CAIMGTSNEQFF.

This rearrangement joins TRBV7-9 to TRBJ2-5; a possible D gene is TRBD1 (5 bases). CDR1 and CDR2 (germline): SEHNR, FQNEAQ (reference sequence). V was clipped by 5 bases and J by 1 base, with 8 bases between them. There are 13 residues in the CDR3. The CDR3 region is CASSKTVQETQYF. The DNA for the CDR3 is TGTGCCAGCAGCAAGACAGTCCAAGAGACCCAGTACTTC. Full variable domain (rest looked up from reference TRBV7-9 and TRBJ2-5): DTGVSQNPRHKITKRGQNVTFRCDPISEHNRLYWYRQTLGQGPEFLTYFQNEAQLEKSRLLSDRFSAERPKGSFSTLEIQRTEQGDSAMYLCASSKTVQETQYFGPGTRLLVL.

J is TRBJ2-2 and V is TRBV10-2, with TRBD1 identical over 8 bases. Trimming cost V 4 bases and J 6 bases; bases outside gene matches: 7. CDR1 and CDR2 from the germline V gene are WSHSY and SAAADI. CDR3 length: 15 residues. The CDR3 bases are TGCGCCAGCAGTGCTTTAGGACAGGGTGCCGGGGAGCTGTTTTTT. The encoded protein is CASSALGQGAGELFF.

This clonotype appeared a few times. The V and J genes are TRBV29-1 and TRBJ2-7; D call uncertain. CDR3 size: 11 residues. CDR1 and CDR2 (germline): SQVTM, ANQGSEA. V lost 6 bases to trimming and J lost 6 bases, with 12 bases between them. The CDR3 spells CSVPNRAEQYF. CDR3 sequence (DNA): TGCAGCGTACCTAATAGGGCCGAGCAGTACTTC.

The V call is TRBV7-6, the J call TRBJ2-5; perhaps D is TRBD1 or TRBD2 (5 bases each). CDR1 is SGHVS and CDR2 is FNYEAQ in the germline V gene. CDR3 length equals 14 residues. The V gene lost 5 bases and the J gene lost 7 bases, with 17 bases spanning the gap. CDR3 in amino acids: CASSPGSAQGTQYF. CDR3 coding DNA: TGTGCCAGCAGCCCGGGATCTGCCCAGGGGACCCAGTACTTC.

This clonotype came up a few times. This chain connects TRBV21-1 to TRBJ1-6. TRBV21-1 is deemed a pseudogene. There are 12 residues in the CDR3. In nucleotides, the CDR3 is TGTGCCAGCAGCAAAGCACGTTCACCCCTCCACTTT. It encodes CASSKARSPLHF.

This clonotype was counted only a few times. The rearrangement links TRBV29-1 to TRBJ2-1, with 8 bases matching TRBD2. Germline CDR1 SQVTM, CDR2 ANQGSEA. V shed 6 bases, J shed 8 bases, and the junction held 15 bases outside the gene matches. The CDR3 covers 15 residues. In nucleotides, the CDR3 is TGCAGCGTGGGGCGGTGGCAGCGGGAGATCGATGAGCAGTTCTTC. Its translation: CSVGRWQREIDEQFF.

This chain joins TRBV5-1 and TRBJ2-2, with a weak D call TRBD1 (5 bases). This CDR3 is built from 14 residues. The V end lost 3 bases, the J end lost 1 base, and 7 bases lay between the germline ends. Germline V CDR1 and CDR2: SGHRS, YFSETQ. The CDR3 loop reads CASSSGQNTGELFF. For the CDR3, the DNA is TGCGCCAGCAGCTCCGGACAGAACACCGGGGAGCTGTTTTTT.

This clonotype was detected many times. The chain's CDR3 is CASSLSGRSYEQYF. The CDR3 coding sequence is TGTGCCAGCAGTTTATCGGGCCGGTCCTACGAGCAGTACTTC. The chain links TRBV28 to TRBJ2-7; D is unclear. The length of the CDR3 is 14 residues. V lost 1 base and J 1 base, leaving 8 bases between the germline ends. Germline V CDR1 and CDR2: MDHEN, SYDVKM.

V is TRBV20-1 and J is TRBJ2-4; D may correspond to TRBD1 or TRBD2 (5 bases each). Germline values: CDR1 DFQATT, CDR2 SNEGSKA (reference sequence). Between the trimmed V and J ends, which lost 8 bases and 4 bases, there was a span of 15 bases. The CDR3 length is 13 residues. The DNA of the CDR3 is TGCAGTCGGATCGAGCGGACAAAAAACATTCAGTACTTC. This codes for CSRIERTKNIQYF.

The CDR3 region has the DNA TGTGCCAGCAGCTTAGTCTCCGGAGGTGGCTACACCTTC. This encodes CASSLVSGGGYTF. This chain uses TRBV7-2 with TRBJ1-2; D unclear. Germline V gene data show CDR1 as SGHTA and CDR2 as FQGNSA. V was pared by 1 base and J by 7 bases, with 10 bases between. The CDR3 covers 13 residues.

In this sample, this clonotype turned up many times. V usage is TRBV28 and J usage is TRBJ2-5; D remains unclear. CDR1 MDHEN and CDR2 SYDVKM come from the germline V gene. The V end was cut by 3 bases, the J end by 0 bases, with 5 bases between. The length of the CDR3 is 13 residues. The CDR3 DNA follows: TGTGCCAGCAGTTTTGGGTACCAAGAGACCCAGTACTTC. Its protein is CASSFGYQETQYF. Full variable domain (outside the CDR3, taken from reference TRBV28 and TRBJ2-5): DVKVTQSSRYLVKRTGEKVFLECVQDMDHENMFWYRQDPGLGLRLIYFSYDVKMKEKGDIPEGYSVSREKKERFSLILESASTNQTSMYLCASSFGYQETQYFGPGTRLLVL.

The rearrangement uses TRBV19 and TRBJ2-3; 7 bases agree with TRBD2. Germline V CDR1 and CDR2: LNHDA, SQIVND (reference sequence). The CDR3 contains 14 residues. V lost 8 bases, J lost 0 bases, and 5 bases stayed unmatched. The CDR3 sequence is CASVAGTSTDTQYF. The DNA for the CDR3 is TGTGCCAGTGTAGCGGGTACTAGCACAGATACGCAGTATTTT. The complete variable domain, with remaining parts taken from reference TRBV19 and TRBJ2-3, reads DGGITQSPKYLFRKEGQNVTLSCEQNLNHDAMYWYRQDPGQGLRLIYYSQIVNDFQKGDIAEGYSVSREKKESFPLTVTSAQKNPTAFYLCASVAGTSTDTQYFGPGTRLTVL.

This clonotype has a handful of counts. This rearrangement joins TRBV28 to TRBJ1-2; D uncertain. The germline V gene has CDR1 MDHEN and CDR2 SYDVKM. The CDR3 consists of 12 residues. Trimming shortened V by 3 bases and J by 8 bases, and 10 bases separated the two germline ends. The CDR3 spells CASSLTSRGYTF. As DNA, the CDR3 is TGTGCCAGCAGTTTGACCTCGAGGGGCTACACCTTC.

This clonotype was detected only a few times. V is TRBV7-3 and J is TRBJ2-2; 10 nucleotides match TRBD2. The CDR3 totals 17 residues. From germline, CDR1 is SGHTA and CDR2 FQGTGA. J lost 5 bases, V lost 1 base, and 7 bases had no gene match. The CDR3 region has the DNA TGTGCCAGCAGCTTAAGGTCCCTAGCGGGAGTAACCGGGGAGCTGTTTTTT. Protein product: CASSLRSLAGVTGELFF.

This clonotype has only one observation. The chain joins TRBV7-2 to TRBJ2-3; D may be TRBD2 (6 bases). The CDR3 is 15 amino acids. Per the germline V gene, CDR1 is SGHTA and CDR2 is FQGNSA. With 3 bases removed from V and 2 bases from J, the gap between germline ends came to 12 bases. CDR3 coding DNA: TGTGCCAGCAGCTTCTCCCCGGACTACACAGATACGCAGTATTTT. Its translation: CASSFSPDYTDTQYF.